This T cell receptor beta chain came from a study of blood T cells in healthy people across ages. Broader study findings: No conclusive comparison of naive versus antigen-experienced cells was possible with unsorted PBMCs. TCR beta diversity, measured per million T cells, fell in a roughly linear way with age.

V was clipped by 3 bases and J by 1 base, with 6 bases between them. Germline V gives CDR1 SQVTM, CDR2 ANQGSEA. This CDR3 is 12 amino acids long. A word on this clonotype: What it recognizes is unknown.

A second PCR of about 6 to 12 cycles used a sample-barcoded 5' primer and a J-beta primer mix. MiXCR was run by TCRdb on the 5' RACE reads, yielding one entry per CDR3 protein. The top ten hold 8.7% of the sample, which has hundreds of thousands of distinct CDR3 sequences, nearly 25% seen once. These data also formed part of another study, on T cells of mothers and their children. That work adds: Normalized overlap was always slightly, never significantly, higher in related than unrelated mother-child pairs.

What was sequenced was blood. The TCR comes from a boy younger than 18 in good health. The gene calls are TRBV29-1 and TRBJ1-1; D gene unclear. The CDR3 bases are TGCAGCGTTGATGAGGGGAACACTGAAGCTTTCTTT. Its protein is CSVDEGNTEAFF.